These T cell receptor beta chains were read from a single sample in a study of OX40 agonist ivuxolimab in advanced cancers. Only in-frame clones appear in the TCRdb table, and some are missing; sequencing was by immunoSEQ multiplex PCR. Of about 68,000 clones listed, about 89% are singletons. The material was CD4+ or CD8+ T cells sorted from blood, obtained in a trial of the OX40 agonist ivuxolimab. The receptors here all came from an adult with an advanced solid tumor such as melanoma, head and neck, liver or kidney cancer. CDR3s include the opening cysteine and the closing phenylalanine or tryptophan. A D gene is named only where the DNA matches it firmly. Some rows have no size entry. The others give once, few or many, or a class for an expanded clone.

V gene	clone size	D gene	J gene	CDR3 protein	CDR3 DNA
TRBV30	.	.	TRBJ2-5	CAWSVMAPGKYQETQYF	TGTGCCTGGAGTGTAATGGCGCCAGGGAAGTACCAAGAGACCCAGTACTTC
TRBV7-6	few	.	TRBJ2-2	CASSNTGELFF	TGTGCCAGCAGCAACACCGGGGAGCTGTTTTTT
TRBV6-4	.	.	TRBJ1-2	CASSDPAGSYYGYTF	TGTGCCAGCAGTGACCCCGCGGGATCATACTATGGCTACACCTTC
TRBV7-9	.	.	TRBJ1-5	CASSSDMGNQPQHF	TGTGCCAGCAGCTCGGACATGGGCAATCAGCCCCAGCATTTT
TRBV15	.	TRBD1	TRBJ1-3	CATSRDSTGNTIYF	TGTGCCACCAGCCGGGACAGCACTGGAAACACCATATATTTT
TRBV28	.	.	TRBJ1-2	CASSWDNHRGYTF	TGTGCCAGCAGTTGGGACAACCACAGGGGCTACACCTTC
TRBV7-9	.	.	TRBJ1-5	CASSLANQPQHF	TGTGCCAGCAGCTTAGCGAACCAGCCCCAGCATTTT
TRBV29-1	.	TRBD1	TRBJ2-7	CSVEDRGLYEQYF	TGCAGCGTTGAGGACAGGGGTCTCTACGAGCAGTACTTC
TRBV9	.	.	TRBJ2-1	CASSGEGPLTNEQFF	TGTGCCAGCAGCGGGGAAGGGCCCCTCACGAATGAGCAGTTCTTC
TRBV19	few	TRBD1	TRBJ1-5	CASRQGYQPQHF	TGTGCCAGCCGACAGGGGTATCAGCCCCAGCATTTT
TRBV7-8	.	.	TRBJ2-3	CASSSTGPSTDTQYF	TGTGCCAGCAGCTCTACAGGCCCTAGCACAGATACGCAGTATTTT
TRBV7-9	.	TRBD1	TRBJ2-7	CASSLLTPRGQGFSYEQYF	TGTGCCAGCAGCTTGTTGACTCCGCGGGGACAGGGTTTCTCCTACGAGCAGTACTTC
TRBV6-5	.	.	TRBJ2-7	CASSYGRYYEQYF	TGTGCCAGCAGTTACGGCAGGTACTACGAGCAGTACTTC
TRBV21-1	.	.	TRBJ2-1	CASSAPGTPYNEQFF	TGTGCCAGCAGCGCGCCCGGGACACCATACAATGAGCAGTTCTTC
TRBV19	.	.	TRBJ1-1	CASSIQGGATEAFF	TGTGCCAGTAGTATACAGGGTGGGGCCACTGAAGCTTTCTTT
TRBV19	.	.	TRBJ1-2	CASSIGQSYGYTF	TGTGCCAGTAGTATTGGACAGTCCTATGGCTACACCTTC
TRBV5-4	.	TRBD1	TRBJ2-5	CASSSGQPTQYF	TGTGCCAGCAGCTCGGGACAGCCGACCCAGTACTTC
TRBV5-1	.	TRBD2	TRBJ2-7	CASSFSGSPNGQYF	TGCGCCAGCAGCTTTAGCGGGAGTCCGAACGGGCAGTACTTC
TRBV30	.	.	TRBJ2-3	CAWSGRDLVFTDTQYF	TGTGCCTGGAGTGGTCGGGACTTAGTTTTCACAGATACGCAGTATTTT
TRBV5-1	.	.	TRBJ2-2	CASSLEVPGTGELFF	TGCGCCAGCAGCTTGGAGGTACCGGGCACCGGGGAGCTGTTTTTT
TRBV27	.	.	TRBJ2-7	CASSYQGGDEQYF	TGTGCCAGCAGTTACCAGGGGGGAGACGAGCAGTACTTC
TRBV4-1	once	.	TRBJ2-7	CASSQDPGYLYEQYF	TGCGCCAGCAGCCAAGATCCAGGGTATCTCTACGAGCAGTACTTC
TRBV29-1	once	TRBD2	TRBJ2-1	CSQGAGVYNEQFF	TGCAGCCAGGGAGCGGGAGTTTACAATGAGCAGTTCTTC
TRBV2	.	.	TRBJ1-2	CASLSDGIYGYTF	TGTGCCAGCCTTTCGGACGGGATCTATGGCTACACCTTC
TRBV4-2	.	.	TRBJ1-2	CASSQPPHGDGYTF	TGTGCCAGCAGCCAACCGCCCCACGGCGATGGCTACACCTTC
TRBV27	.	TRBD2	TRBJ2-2	CASSAPIGGSGELFF	TGTGCCAGCAGTGCCCCAATTGGCGGGAGCGGGGAGCTGTTTTTT
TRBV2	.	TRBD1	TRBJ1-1	CASSEGRDRGQAFF	TGTGCCAGCAGTGAGGGTAGGGACAGGGGGCAGGCTTTCTTT
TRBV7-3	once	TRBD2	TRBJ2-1	CASSSDMGGGGSYNEQFF	TGTGCCAGCAGCTCAGACATGGGCGGGGGAGGCTCCTACAATGAGCAGTTCTTC
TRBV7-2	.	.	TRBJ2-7	CASSYLTGTYEQYF	TGTGCCAGCAGCTATTTAACAGGGACCTACGAGCAGTACTTC
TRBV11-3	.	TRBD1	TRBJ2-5	CASSLGRQGALETQYF	TGTGCCAGCAGCTTAGGTCGACAGGGGGCATTGGAGACCCAGTACTTC
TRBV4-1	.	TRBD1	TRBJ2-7	CASSQDATGVFYEQYF	TGCGCCAGCAGCCAAGATGCGACAGGGGTTTTCTACGAGCAGTACTTC
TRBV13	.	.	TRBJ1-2	CASSSYKSGYTF	TGTGCCAGCAGCTCCTACAAAAGTGGCTACACCTTC
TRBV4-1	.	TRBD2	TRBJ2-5	CASSQELAEETQYF	TGCGCCAGCAGCCAAGAACTAGCGGAAGAGACCCAGTACTTC
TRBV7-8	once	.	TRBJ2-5	CASSLAEGIAAQETQYF	TGTGCCAGCAGCTTAGCCGAAGGCATCGCGGCGCAAGAGACCCAGTACTTC
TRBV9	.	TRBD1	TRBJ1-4	CASSPRGGAGTASSKLFF	TGTGCCAGCAGCCCGAGGGGGGGAGCCGGGACAGCCTCCTCCAAACTGTTTTTT
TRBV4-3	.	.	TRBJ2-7	CASSQGFSYEQYF	TGCGCCAGCAGCCAAGGATTTTCCTACGAGCAGTACTTC
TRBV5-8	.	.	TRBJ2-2	CASSLRPTNTGELFF	TGTGCCAGCAGCTTGAGACCCACGAACACCGGGGAGCTGTTTTTT
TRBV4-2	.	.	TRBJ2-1	CASSQEARGTYNEQFF	TGTGCCAGCAGCCAAGAGGCGCGGGGGACATACAATGAGCAGTTCTTC
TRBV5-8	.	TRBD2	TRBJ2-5	CASSTLGGSEETQYF	TGTGCCAGCAGCACCTTGGGGGGGAGCGAAGAGACCCAGTACTTC
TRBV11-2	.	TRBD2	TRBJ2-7	CASSFGLVSYEQYF	TGTGCCAGCAGCTTCGGACTAGTGAGTTACGAGCAGTACTTC
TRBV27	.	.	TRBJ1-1	CASSLMGRDTEAFF	TGTGCCAGCAGTTTAATGGGAAGGGACACTGAAGCTTTCTTT
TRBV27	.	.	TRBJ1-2	CASSSLTRNYGYTF	TGTGCCAGCAGTTCCTTAACTCGGAACTATGGCTACACCTTC
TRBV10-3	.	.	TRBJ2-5	CAISEDTYQETQYF	TGTGCCATCAGTGAGGACACGTACCAAGAGACCCAGTACTTC
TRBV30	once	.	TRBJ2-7	CAWSPLSRPSYEQYF	TGTGCCTGGAGTCCCCTCAGTCGACCCTCCTACGAGCAGTACTTC